This TCR beta chain was sequenced for a study of T cells in Graves' hyperthyroidism and ophthalmopathy. This clonotype came up a few times. Germline trimming cut 7 bases from V and 4 bases from J; bases unmatched to any gene: 10. There are 15 residues in the CDR3. TCR beta CDR3 sequences were amplified from RNA transcripts. HTBI primers were employed in a first-round RT-PCR of the TCR CDR3. Each CDR3 protein is one row after TCRdb ran MiXCR on the multiplex PCR reads. The sample includes 700,000 or so distinct CDR3 sequences, around 17% of them seen just once. V gene TRBV12-3 or TRBV12-4 combines with J gene TRBJ1-5; TRBD1 agrees at 7 bases. The sequenced material came from blood. The receptor comes from a man between 18 and 35 years old with Graves' hyperthyroidism. CDR3 region: CASTLEGARNQPQHF. CDR3 bases: TGTGCCAGCACGTTAGAGGGGGCGAGGAATCAGCCCCAGCATTTT.